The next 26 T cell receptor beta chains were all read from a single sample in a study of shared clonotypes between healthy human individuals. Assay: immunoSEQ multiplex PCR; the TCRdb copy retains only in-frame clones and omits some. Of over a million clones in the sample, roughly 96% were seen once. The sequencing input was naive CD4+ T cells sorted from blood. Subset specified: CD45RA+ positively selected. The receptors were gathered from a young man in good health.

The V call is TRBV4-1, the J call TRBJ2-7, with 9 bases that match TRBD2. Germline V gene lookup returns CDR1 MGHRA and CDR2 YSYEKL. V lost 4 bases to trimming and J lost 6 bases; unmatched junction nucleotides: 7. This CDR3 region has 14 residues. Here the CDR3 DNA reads TGCGCCAGCAGCCTGGTAGCGGGAGCGGGCGAGCAGTACTTC. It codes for CASSLVAGAGEQYF.

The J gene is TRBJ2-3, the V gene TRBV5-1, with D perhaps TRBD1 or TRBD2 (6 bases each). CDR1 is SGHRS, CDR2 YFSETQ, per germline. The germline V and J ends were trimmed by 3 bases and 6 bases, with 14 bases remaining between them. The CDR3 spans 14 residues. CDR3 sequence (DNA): TGCGCCAGCAGCTGGACAGATGGAGGGGATACGCAGTATTTT. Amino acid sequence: CASSWTDGGDTQYF.

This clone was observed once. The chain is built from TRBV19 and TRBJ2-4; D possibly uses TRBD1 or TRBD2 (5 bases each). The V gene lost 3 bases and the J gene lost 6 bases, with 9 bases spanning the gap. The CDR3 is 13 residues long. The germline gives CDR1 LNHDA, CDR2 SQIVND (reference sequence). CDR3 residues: CASSIPGTNIQYF. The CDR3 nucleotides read TGTGCCAGTAGTATCCCAGGGACAAACATTCAGTACTTC.

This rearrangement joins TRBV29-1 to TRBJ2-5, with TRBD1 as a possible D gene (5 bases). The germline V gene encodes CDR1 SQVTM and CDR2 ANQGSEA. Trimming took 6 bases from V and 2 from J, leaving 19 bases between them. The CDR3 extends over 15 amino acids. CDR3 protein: CSVKTDPTPQETQYF. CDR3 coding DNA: TGCAGCGTCAAGACAGACCCGACTCCTCAAGAGACCCAGTACTTC.

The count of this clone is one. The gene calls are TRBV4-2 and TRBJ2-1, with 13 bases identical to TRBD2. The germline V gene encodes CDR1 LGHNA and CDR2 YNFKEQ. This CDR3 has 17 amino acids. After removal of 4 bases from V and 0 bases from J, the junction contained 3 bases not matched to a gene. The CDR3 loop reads CASSPGLAGSSYNEQFF. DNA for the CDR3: TGTGCCAGCAGCCCGGGACTAGCGGGAAGCTCCTACAATGAGCAGTTCTTC.

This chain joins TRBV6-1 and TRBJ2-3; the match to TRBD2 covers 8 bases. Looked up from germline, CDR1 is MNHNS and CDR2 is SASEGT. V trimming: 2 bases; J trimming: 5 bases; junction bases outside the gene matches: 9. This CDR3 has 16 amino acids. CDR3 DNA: TGTGCCAGCAGTGAATATCGGGGACTAGGGGTAGATACGCAGTATTTT. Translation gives CASSEYRGLGVDTQYF.

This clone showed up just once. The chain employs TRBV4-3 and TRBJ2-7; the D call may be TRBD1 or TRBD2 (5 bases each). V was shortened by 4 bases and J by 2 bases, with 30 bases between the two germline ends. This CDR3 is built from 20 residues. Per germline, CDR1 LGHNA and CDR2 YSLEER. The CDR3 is CASSPLPGPRPEIPPYEQYF. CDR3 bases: TGCGCCAGCAGCCCACTTCCGGGACCGCGACCAGAGATACCTCCCTACGAGCAGTACTTC.

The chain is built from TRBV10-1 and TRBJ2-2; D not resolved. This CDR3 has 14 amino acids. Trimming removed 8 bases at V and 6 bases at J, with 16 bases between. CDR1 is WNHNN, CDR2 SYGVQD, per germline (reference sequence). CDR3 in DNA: TGCGCCAGCCGGGCCGGTACAAAGTCCGGGGAGCTGTTTTTT. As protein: CASRAGTKSGELFF.

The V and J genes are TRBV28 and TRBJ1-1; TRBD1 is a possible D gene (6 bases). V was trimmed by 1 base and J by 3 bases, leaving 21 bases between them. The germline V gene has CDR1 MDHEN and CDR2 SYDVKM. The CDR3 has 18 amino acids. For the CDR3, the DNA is TGTGCCAGCAGTTTATTGCCGGGACATGGAGGAGGTGACACTGAAGCTTTCTTT. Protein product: CASSLLPGHGGGDTEAFF.

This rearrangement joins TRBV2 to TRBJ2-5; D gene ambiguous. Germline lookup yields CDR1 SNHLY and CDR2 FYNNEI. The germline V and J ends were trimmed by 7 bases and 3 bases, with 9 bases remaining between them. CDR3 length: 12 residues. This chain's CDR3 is CASTRGEETQYF. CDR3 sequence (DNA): TGTGCCAGCACGCGTGGAGAAGAGACCCAGTACTTC.

The CDR3 region has the DNA TGTGCCAGCTCTCTACTAGCGGGAGGGCCCTCAGATACGCAGTATTTT. It translates to CASSLLAGGPSDTQYF. This sequence joins TRBV18 and TRBJ2-3; 13 nucleotides align to TRBD2. V lost 6 bases, J lost 4 bases, and 7 bases stayed unmatched. Per the germline V gene, CDR1 is KGHSH and CDR2 is LQKENI. The length of the CDR3 is 16 residues.

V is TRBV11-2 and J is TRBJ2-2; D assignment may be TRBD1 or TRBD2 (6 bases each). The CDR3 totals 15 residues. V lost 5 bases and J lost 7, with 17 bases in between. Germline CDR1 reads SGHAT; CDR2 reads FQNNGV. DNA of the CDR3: TGTGCCAGCAGCCAGTTGTGGGGGGCAGGCGGGGAGCTGTTTTTT. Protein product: CASSQLWGAGGELFF.

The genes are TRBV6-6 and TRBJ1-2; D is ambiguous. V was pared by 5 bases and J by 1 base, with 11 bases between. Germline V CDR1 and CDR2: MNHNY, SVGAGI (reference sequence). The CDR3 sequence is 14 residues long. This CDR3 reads CASSQRSYNYGYTF. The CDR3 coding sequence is TGTGCCAGCAGTCAAAGGAGTTATAACTATGGCTACACCTTC.

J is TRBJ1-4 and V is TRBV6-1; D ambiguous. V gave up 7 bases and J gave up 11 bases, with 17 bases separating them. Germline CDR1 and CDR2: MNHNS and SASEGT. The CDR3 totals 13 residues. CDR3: CASTGPPPQKLFF. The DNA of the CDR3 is TGTGCCAGCACCGGGCCTCCCCCTCAGAAACTGTTTTTT.

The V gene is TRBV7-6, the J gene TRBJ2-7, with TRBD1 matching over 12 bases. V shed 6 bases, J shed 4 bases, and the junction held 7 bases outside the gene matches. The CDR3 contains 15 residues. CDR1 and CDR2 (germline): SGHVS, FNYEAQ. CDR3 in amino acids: CASSRGDRGLYEQYF. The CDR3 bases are TGTGCCAGCAGTCGGGGGGACAGGGGGCTGTACGAGCAGTACTTC.

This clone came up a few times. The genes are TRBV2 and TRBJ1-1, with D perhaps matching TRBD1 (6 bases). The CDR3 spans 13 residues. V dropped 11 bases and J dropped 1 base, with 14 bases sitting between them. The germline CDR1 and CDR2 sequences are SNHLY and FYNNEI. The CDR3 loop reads CAVLRQANTEAFF. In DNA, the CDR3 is TGTGCCGTCCTAAGACAGGCGAACACTGAAGCTTTCTTT. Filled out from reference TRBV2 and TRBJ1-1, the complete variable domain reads EPEVTQTPSHQVTQMGQEVILRCVPISNHLYFYWYRQILGQKVEFLVSFYNNEISEKSEIFDDQFSVERPDGSNFTLKIRSTKLEDSAMYFCAVLRQANTEAFFGQGTRLTVV.

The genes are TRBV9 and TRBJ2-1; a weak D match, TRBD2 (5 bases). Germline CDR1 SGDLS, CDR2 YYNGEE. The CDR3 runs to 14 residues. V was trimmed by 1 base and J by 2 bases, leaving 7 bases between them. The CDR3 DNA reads TGTGCCAGCAGCGTAATAGCGACCTACAATGAGCAGTTCTTC. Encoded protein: CASSVIATYNEQFF.

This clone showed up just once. The CDR3 is CASSLGGLGAAGELFF. Written as DNA, the CDR3 is TGTGCCAGCAGCTTAGGAGGGCTGGGGGCGGCCGGGGAGCTGTTTTTT. The V call is TRBV11-3, the J call TRBJ2-2; tentatively, D is TRBD1 (6 bases). This CDR3 is built from 16 residues. V was clipped by 1 base and J by 6 bases, with 15 bases between them. The germline V gene encodes CDR1 SGHNT and CDR2 YENEEA. The whole variable domain, filled in from reference TRBV11-3 and TRBJ2-2, reads EAGVVQSPRYKIIEKKQPVAFWCNPISGHNTLYWYLQNLGQGPELLIRYENEEAVDDSQLPKDRFSAERLKGVDSTLKIQPAELGDSAVYLCASSLGGLGAAGELFFGEGSRLTVL.

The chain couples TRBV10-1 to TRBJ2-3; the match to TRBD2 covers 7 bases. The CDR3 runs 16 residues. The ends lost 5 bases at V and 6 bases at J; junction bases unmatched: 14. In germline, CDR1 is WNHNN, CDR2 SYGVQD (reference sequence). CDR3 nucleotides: TGCGCCAGCAGTCCTACTAGCGCGAACCTTGGCGATACGCAGTATTTT. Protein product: CASSPTSANLGDTQYF.

The DNA for the CDR3 is TGCGCCAGCAGCTTGACTCTCGCGGGAGTGTTCAATGAGCAGTTCTTC. Its translation is CASSLTLAGVFNEQFF. The chain uses TRBV5-1 and TRBJ2-1; 7 positions agree with TRBD2. Germline V gene data show CDR1 as SGHRS and CDR2 as YFSETQ. The CDR3 consists of 16 residues. The ends lost 1 base at V and 6 bases at J; junction bases unmatched: 10. The variable domain in full, completed from reference TRBV5-1 and TRBJ2-1, reads KAGVTQTPRYLIKTRGQQVTLSCSPISGHRSVSWYQQTPGQGLQFLFEYFSETQRNKGNFPGRFSGRQFSNSRSEMNVSTLELGDSALYLCASSLTLAGVFNEQFFGPGTRLTVL.

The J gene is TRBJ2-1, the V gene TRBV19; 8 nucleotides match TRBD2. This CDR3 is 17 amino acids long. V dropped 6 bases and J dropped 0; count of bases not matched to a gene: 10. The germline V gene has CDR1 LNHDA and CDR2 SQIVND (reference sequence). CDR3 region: CASSHTPSGSSYNEQFF. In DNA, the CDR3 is TGTGCCAGTAGCCATACCCCAAGCGGGAGCTCCTACAATGAGCAGTTCTTC.

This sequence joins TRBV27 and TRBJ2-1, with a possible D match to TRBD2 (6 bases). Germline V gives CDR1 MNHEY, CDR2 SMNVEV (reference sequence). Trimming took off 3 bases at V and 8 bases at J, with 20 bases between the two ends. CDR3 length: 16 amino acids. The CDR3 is CASSFLKRAGEDEQFF. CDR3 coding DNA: TGTGCCAGCAGTTTCCTCAAGCGGGCCGGGGAGGATGAGCAGTTCTTC.

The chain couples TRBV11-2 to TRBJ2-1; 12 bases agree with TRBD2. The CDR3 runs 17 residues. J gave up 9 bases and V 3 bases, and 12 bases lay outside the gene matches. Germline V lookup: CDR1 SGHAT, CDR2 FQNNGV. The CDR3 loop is CASSFVLAGGPGPEQFF. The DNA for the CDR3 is TGTGCCAGCAGCTTCGTGCTAGCGGGAGGGCCGGGACCTGAGCAGTTCTTC.

The CDR3 reads CASRTTSGNTIYF. CDR3 DNA: TGTGCCAGTAGAACGACCTCTGGAAACACCATATATTTT. The V call is TRBV19, the J call TRBJ1-3; D call uncertain. The V gene's germline CDR1 is LNHDA and CDR2 SQIVND (reference sequence). Trimming cost V 6 bases and J 0 bases, with 6 bases left between them. The CDR3 contains 13 residues.

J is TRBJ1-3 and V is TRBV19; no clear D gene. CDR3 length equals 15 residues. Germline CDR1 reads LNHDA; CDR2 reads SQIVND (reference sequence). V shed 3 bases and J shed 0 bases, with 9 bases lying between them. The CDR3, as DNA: TGTGCCAGTAGTATCAAAGCACTCTCTGGAAACACCATATATTTT. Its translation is CASSIKALSGNTIYF.

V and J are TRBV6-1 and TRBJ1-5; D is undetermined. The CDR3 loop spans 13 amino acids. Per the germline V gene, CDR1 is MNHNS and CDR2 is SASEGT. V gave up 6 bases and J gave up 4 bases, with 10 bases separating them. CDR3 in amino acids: CASRENMNQPQHF. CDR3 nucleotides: TGTGCCAGCAGGGAAAACATGAATCAGCCCCAGCATTTT.